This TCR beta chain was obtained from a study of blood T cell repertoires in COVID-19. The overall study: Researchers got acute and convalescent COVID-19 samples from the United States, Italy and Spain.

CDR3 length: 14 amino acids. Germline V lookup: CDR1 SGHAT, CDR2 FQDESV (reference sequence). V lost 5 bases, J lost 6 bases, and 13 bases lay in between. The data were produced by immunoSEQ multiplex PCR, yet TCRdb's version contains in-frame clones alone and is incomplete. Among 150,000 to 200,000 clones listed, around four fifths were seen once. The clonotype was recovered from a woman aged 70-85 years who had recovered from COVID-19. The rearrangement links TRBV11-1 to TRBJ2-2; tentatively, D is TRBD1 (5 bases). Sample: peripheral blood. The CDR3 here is CASSPGQSPGELFF. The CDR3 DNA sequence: TGTGCCAGCAGCCCCGGACAATCCCCCGGGGAGCTGTTTTTT.